This T cell receptor (beta chain) was found in a study of shared clonotypes between healthy human individuals. Germline lookup yields CDR1 KGHSH and CDR2 LQKENI. The CDR3 extends over 13 amino acids. Deletions cut 3 bases from V and 6 bases from J, with 8 bases between. TCRdb keeps only in-frame clones here, not all; method: immunoSEQ multiplex PCR. The profile covers 1.4 million or so clones, with around 98.5% appearing a single time and roughly 0.36% taken by the ten largest. J is TRBJ2-2 and V is TRBV18; D is possibly TRBD1 (5 bases). The sequenced sample was naive CD4+ T cells sorted from blood. Specified subset: CD45RA+ positively selected. This sequence was found in a man younger than 40 in good health. The CDR3 nucleotides are TGTGCCAGCTCACCGGTGACAGCCGGGGAGCTGTTTTTT. This sequence encodes CASSPVTAGELFF.